The 10 T cell receptor beta chains below come from one sample, sequenced in a study of blood T cell repertoires in COVID-19 (dated by TCRdb to the early 2020s). The library was made by the immunoSEQ multiplex PCR assay. Drawn from immuneACCESS, this table holds only the in-frame rearrangements with V and J called that TCRdb kept. Clones are partly lost; checked studies trace under half to an unresolved V gene and leave the rest unexplained. Here the sample has 120,000 to 150,000 clones; roughly 84% occur a single time. The biggest ten clones account for 8% of the sample. Source material: peripheral blood. The receptors were sampled from a human donor in a cohort sampled during active COVID-19.

This sequence joins TRBV9 and TRBJ2-1, with 12 bases fitting TRBD2. The CDR3 totals 15 residues. V lost 4 bases and J lost 10; bases outside the gene matches: 9. Per germline, CDR1 SGDLS and CDR2 YYNGEE. The CDR3 spells CASSQTSGGSREQFF. As DNA, the CDR3 is TGTGCCAGCAGCCAGACTAGCGGGGGATCACGGGAGCAGTTCTTC.

This rearrangement joins TRBV10-3 to TRBJ1-1; D is perhaps TRBD1 (6 bases). Per germline, CDR1 ENHRY and CDR2 SYGVKD. V lost 8 bases and J lost 1, with 8 bases in between. This CDR3 spans 12 amino acids. The CDR3 region has the DNA TGTGCCATCGGGGGCCAGAACACTGAAGCTTTCTTT. Residues: CAIGGQNTEAFF.

V and J are TRBV19 and TRBJ2-1; 7 bases map to TRBD1. V trimming: 6 bases; J trimming: 1 base; junction bases outside the gene matches: 9. Germline lookup yields CDR1 LNHDA and CDR2 SQIVND (reference sequence). CDR3 length: 16 amino acids. CDR3 sequence (DNA): TGTGCCAGTAGATCTCGACAGGGTGAGTCCTACAATGAGCAGTTCTTC. Translated: CASRSRQGESYNEQFF.

The J gene is TRBJ2-3, the V gene TRBV7-2; 14 bases align to TRBD2. Germline trimming cut 5 bases from V and 3 bases from J; bases unmatched to any gene: 4. Per the germline V gene, CDR1 is SGHTA and CDR2 is FQGNSA. The CDR3 consists of 16 residues. CDR3 DNA sequence: TGTGCCAGCAGCCACTGGACTAGCGGGGGGACAGATACGCAGTATTTT. Its protein is CASSHWTSGGTDTQYF.

The rearrangement joins TRBV2 to TRBJ1-4, with 9 bases matching TRBD1. Germline CDR1 reads SNHLY; CDR2 reads FYNNEI. V trimming: 9 bases; J trimming: 4 bases; junction bases outside the gene matches: 21. CDR3 size: 19 residues. The CDR3 nucleotides are TGTGCCAGTACCAAAAGAACTACAGGGGGCGTTCAGATTAATGAAAAACTGTTTTTT. Its translation: CASTKRTTGGVQINEKLFF.

Only one count was recorded for this clone. V and J are TRBV28 and TRBJ1-4; the D gene is possibly TRBD1 (5 bases). Germline-derived CDR1 and CDR2 are MDHEN and SYDVKM. The V gene lost 6 bases and the J gene lost 10 bases, with 18 bases spanning the gap. The CDR3 loop spans 14 amino acids. The CDR3 sequence is CASSAPGLGGKLFF. DNA for the CDR3: TGTGCCAGCAGCGCCCCGGGACTCGGGGGAAAACTGTTTTTT.

Only a few counts were recorded for this clone. The V and J genes are TRBV28 and TRBJ1-1, with TRBD1 matching 9 bases. J gave up 4 bases and V 5 bases, and 8 bases lay outside the gene matches. CDR3 size: 15 residues. CDR1 is MDHEN and CDR2 is SYDVKM in the germline V gene. CDR3 in DNA: TGTGCCAGCAGTCGCACCGGACAGGGGCTCACTGAAGCTTTCTTT. Its protein is CASSRTGQGLTEAFF.

The chain couples TRBV27 to TRBJ2-1; TRBD2 might be the D (6 bases). CDR1 and CDR2 (germline): MNHEY, SMNVEV (reference sequence). The V end lost 7 bases, the J end lost 7 bases, and 14 bases lay between the germline ends. The CDR3 loop spans 13 amino acids. For the CDR3, the DNA is TGTGCCAGCACTCTTACGGGGGAAAATGAGCAGTTCTTC. Protein sequence: CASTLTGENEQFF.

The chain links TRBV29-1 to TRBJ2-1; D perhaps matches TRBD2 (5 bases). Trimming left V 6 bases short and J 2 bases short, with 11 bases between. Germline CDR1 and CDR2: SQVTM and ANQGSEA. The CDR3 runs 13 residues. CDR3 sequence (DNA): TGCAGCGTCGCGGACTGGGCCTACAATGAGCAGTTCTTC. Protein: CSVADWAYNEQFF.

The V call is TRBV21-1, the J call TRBJ1-4; the table's TRBD1 call for D was not verified on the DNA. TRBV21-1 is listed as a pseudogene. This CDR3 contains 18 residues. The DNA of the CDR3 is TGTGCCAGCAGCTGCCACGGACAGGGAAGGTCGATTAATGAAAAACTGTTTTTT. This gives the protein CASSCHGQGRSINEKLFF.